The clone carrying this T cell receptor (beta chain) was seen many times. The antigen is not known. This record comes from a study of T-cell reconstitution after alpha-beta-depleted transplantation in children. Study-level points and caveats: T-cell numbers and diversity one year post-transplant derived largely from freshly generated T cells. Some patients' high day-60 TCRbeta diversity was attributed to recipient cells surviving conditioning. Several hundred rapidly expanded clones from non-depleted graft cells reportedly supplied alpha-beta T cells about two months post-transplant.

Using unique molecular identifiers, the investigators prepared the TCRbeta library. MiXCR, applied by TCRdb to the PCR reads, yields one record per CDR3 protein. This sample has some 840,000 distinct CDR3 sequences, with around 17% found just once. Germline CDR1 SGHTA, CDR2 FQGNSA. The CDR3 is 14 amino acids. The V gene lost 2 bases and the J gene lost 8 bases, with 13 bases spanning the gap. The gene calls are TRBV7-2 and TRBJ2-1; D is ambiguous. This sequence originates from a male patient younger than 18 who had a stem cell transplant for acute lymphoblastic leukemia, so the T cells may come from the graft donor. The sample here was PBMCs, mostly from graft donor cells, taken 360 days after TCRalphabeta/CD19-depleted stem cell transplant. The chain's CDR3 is CASSLYREQYEQFF. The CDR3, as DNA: TGTGCCAGCAGCTTATATAGGGAACAATATGAGCAGTTCTTC.